This T cell receptor (beta chain) was sequenced for a study of blood T cell repertoires in COVID-19. Repertoires were generated with immunoSEQ multiplex PCR, while TCRdb's copy carries only in-frame clones and drops some. The table includes roughly 180,000 clones, less than 85% detected once. Germline CDR1 and CDR2: MDHEN and SYDVKM. The CDR3 runs to 15 residues. V was pared by 5 bases and J by 3 bases, with 13 bases between. Sequencing was performed on PBMCs or T cells enriched from blood (not recorded which). This sequence was found in a man aged 60 to 69 who had recovered from COVID-19. V gene TRBV28 combines with J gene TRBJ1-4; D uncertain. In nucleotides, the CDR3 is TGTGCCAGCAGTACAGCGGTCCTATCTAATGAAAAACTGTTTTTT. It encodes CASSTAVLSNEKLFF.